The rows below give T cell receptor beta chains drawn from one sample of a study of cytomegalovirus exposure and HLA in healthy donors. Clones were read by immunoSEQ multiplex PCR, and TCRdb kept only the in-frame ones, dropping some. The sample lists approximately 240,000 clones, around 80% occurring once. The sample comprised PBMCs. Receptors were obtained from a woman aged 40 to 50 in good health and CMV-seronegative. Both conserved end residues are part of each CDR3. The D gene is left open where the match is weak. Clone size is not always given. Where it is, it says once, few, many or a class for expanded clones.

clone size	J gene	CDR3 length	D gene	V gene	CDR3 protein	CDR3 DNA
few	TRBJ1-4	13	-	TRBV30	CAWTRQGNEKLFF	TGTGCCTGGACGCGGCAGGGGAATGAAAAACTGTTTTTT
-	TRBJ1-2	12	-	TRBV7-7	CASSPYREGYTF	TGTGCTAGCAGCCCGTACAGGGAAGGCTACACCTTC
-	TRBJ1-6	16	TRBD1	TRBV7-3	CASSSDRASRNSPLHF	TGTGCCAGCAGCTCCGACAGGGCTTCCAGGAATTCACCCCTCCACTTT
-	TRBJ2-5	14	-	TRBV30	CASHLRGAGETQYF	TGTGCCTCCCACCTCCGGGGGGCGGGGGAGACCCAGTACTTC
few	TRBJ1-1	13	-	TRBV19	CASSIIVTAEAFF	TGTGCCAGTAGTATTATAGTGACAGCGGAAGCTTTCTTT
-	TRBJ1-6	13	TRBD1	TRBV7-9	CASNSGGNSPLHF	TGTGCCAGCAACTCAGGGGGGAATTCACCCCTCCACTTT
-	TRBJ2-2	15	TRBD2	TRBV7-6	CASSSVAGNTGELFF	TGTGCCAGCAGTTCGGTAGCGGGGAACACCGGGGAGCTGTTTTTT
-	TRBJ2-5	14	TRBD2	TRBV5-1	CASSPSPSGETQYF	TGCGCCAGCAGCCCCTCCCCTAGCGGAGAGACCCAGTACTTC
-	TRBJ1-1	15	-	TRBV7-9	CASSSVGGGNTEAFF	TGTGCCAGCAGCTCCGTGGGAGGAGGAAACACTGAAGCTTTCTTT
-	TRBJ1-4	16	TRBD1	TRBV6-6	CASSYQTGGIGEKLFF	TGTGCCAGCAGTTACCAGACAGGGGGCATAGGTGAAAAACTGTTTTTT
-	TRBJ2-5	13	-	TRBV5-1	CASNRAGQETQYF	TGCGCCAGCAACCGGGCGGGGCAAGAGACCCAGTACTTC
-	TRBJ1-6	14	-	TRBV28	CASSPQVLGSPLHF	TGTGCCAGCAGTCCCCAGGTTTTAGGTTCACCCCTCCACTTT
-	TRBJ2-2	17	TRBD1	TRBV7-6	CASSWGQGAFRTGELFF	TGTGCCAGCAGCTGGGGACAGGGGGCTTTCCGAACCGGGGAGCTGTTTTTT
-	TRBJ1-1	15	TRBD1	TRBV2	CASSDMFQGGTEAFF	TGTGCCAGCAGTGATATGTTCCAGGGGGGAACTGAGGCTTTCTTT
-	TRBJ2-1	17	TRBD2	TRBV7-2	CASSLVVRLAGNNEQFF	TGTGCCAGCAGCTTAGTGGTCCGACTAGCGGGTAACAATGAGCAGTTCTTC
-	TRBJ1-2	13	-	TRBV29-1	CSVGLGQSYGYTF	TGCAGCGTTGGTCTGGGGCAGAGCTATGGCTACACCTTC
once	TRBJ1-1	14	-	TRBV18	CASSPSQGNTEAFF	TGTGCCAGCTCACCTTCCCAGGGAAACACTGAAGCTTTCTTT
-	TRBJ2-1	16	TRBD2	TRBV4-2	CASSQEGRGGYNGQFF	TGTGCCAGCAGCCAAGAGGGGAGGGGTGGATACAATGGGCAGTTCTTC
-	TRBJ1-1	14	TRBD1	TRBV9	CASSPSGGMTEAFF	TGTGCCAGCTCCCCCTCAGGGGGCATGACTGAAGCTTTCTTT
-	TRBJ1-1	14	-	TRBV11-3	CASSLRGVNTEAFF	TGTGCCAGCAGCTTGCGGGGAGTGAACACTGAAGCTTTCTTT
-	TRBJ2-2	12	-	TRBV9	CASSFITGELFF	TGTGCCAGCAGCTTTATAACCGGGGAGCTGTTTTTT
-	TRBJ2-1	13	-	TRBV7-9	CASSSQGATEQFF	TGTGCCAGCAGCTCGCAGGGCGCCACTGAGCAGTTCTTC
-	TRBJ1-4	16	TRBD1	TRBV4-3	CASSQGQGATNEKLFF	TGCGCCAGCAGCCAAGGACAGGGTGCAACTAATGAAAAACTGTTTTTT
-	TRBJ2-1	16	TRBD2	TRBV7-2	CASSLGRTSGYNEQFF	TGTGCCAGCAGCTTAGGGAGGACTAGCGGCTACAATGAGCAGTTCTTC
-	TRBJ2-7	14	TRBD1	TRBV6-6	CASRGQGVAYEQYF	TGTGCCAGCAGAGGACAGGGTGTAGCCTACGAGCAGTACTTC
-	TRBJ1-1	13	-	TRBV2	CASTVLRNTEAFF	TGTGCCAGCACTGTTTTGCGGAACACTGAAGCTTTCTTT
-	TRBJ1-1	13	-	TRBV19	CASGEDLRTEAFF	TGTGCCAGTGGGGAGGACCTCCGGACTGAAGCTTTCTTT
few	TRBJ1-4	15	TRBD1	TRBV5-6	CASSWWDRGNEKLFF	TGTGCCAGCAGCTGGTGGGACAGGGGGAATGAAAAACTGTTTTTT
few	TRBJ1-4	15	TRBD1	TRBV6-1	CASSDVGQGSEKLFF	TGTGCCAGCAGTGATGTGGGACAGGGAAGTGAAAAACTGTTTTTT
-	TRBJ2-1	16	-	TRBV4-3	CASSQPLGSSYNEQFF	TGCGCCAGCAGCCAACCTCTAGGTTCTTCCTACAATGAGCAGTTCTTC
-	TRBJ1-1	13	-	TRBV9	CASSPQQNTEAFF	TGTGCCAGCAGCCCTCAACAGAACACTGAAGCTTTCTTT
-	TRBJ2-5	13	-	TRBV5-1	CASRELGSETQYF	TGCGCCAGCAGGGAACTAGGGAGCGAGACCCAGTACTTC
once	TRBJ2-7	16	-	TRBV12-5	CASGLFRAGALYEQYF	TGTGCTAGTGGTTTATTTAGGGCAGGGGCCCTCTACGAGCAGTACTTC
-	TRBJ2-7	15	TRBD1	TRBV5-4	CASSPRTGGPYEQYF	TGTGCCAGCAGCCCCCGGACAGGGGGTCCCTACGAGCAGTACTTC
-	TRBJ1-2	15	-	TRBV5-4	CASSPRALVGGGYTF	TGTGCCAGCAGCCCCAGGGCTTTAGTGGGGGGTGGCTACACCTTC
-	TRBJ2-1	17	TRBD2	TRBV5-1	CASSLWPGTRRSNEQFF	TGCGCCAGCAGCTTGTGGCCGGGGACTAGGAGGTCCAATGAGCAGTTCTTC
-	TRBJ2-5	15	TRBD1	TRBV5-4	CASTPGTGYGETQYF	TGTGCCAGCACCCCCGGGACAGGGTATGGGGAGACCCAGTACTTC
-	TRBJ1-3	16	-	TRBV9	CASSVTQGWTGNTIYF	TGTGCCAGCAGCGTGACACAGGGCTGGACTGGAAACACCATATATTTT
-	TRBJ1-5	17	TRBD1	TRBV19	CASSRRQGRGSDQPQHF	TGTGCCAGTAGTCGCCGACAGGGTAGGGGATCAGATCAGCCCCAGCATTTT
few	TRBJ2-4	14	-	TRBV7-3	CASSLTFGSNIQYF	TGTGCCAGCAGCTTAACGTTTGGGAGTAACATTCAGTACTTC
-	TRBJ1-2	13	-	TRBV6-5	CASSPGHNYGYTF	TGTGCCAGCAGCCCAGGACACAACTATGGCTACACCTTC
few	TRBJ1-1	12	-	TRBV6-1	CASSELVTEAFF	TGTGCCAGCAGTGAACTTGTTACTGAAGCTTTCTTT
-	TRBJ2-5	16	-	TRBV28	CASSDTQGHKQETQYF	TGTGCCAGCAGTGATACTCAGGGACACAAGCAAGAGACCCAGTACTTC
-	TRBJ1-4	16	TRBD1	TRBV2	CASSDPSTGVYEKLFF	TGTGCCAGCAGTGATCCTTCGACAGGGGTATATGAAAAACTGTTTTTT
-	TRBJ1-5	13	-	TRBV30	CAWSGRGNQPQHF	TGTGCCTGGAGTGGGAGAGGAAATCAGCCCCAGCATTTT
-	TRBJ1-2	13	-	TRBV30	CAWSVQGGYGYTF	TGTGCCTGGAGTGTACAGGGTGGATATGGCTACACCTTC
once	TRBJ1-1	14	TRBD1	TRBV7-9	CASSLARDRAEAFF	TGTGCCAGCAGCTTAGCGCGGGACAGGGCTGAAGCTTTCTTT
-	TRBJ2-5	13	TRBD1	TRBV9	CASSAGTGGEQYF	TGTGCCAGCAGCGCCGGGACAGGGGGTGAGCAGTACTTC
-	TRBJ1-1	15	-	TRBV27	CASSDLDPGYTEAFF	TGTGCCAGCAGCGACTTGGACCCGGGGTACACTGAAGCTTTCTTT
few	TRBJ2-2	14	TRBD2	TRBV4-3	CASRASGNTGELFF	TGCGCCAGCAGGGCTAGCGGGAACACCGGGGAGCTGTTTTTT
-	TRBJ1-1	13	-	TRBV19	CASSINPGTEAFF	TGTGCCAGTAGTATTAATCCGGGCACTGAAGCTTTCTTT
-	TRBJ2-7	14	-	TRBV6-5	CASKEGGGSYEQYF	TGTGCCAGCAAAGAGGGTGGCGGATCCTACGAGCAGTACTTC
-	TRBJ1-1	13	-	TRBV27	CASSVLRDREAFF	TGTGCCAGCAGTGTGCTTAGAGACAGGGAAGCTTTCTTT
-	TRBJ1-2	16	-	TRBV6-5	CASSYSGSGVNYGYTF	TGTGCCAGCAGTTACTCGGGATCAGGGGTTAACTATGGCTACACCTTC
-	TRBJ2-7	13	TRBD1	TRBV5-4	CASSADRADEQYF	TGTGCCAGCAGCGCGGACAGGGCCGACGAGCAGTACTTC
-	TRBJ2-5	12	TRBD2	TRBV2	CASRGGGETQYF	TGTGCCAGCAGGGGCGGGGGAGAGACCCAGTACTTC
-	TRBJ1-2	13	TRBD1	TRBV30	CAWRPGTGYGYTF	TGTGCCTGGAGGCCCGGGACAGGTTACGGCTACACCTTC
-	TRBJ2-2	16	TRBD2	TRBV5-1	CASSFLPGGNTGELFF	TGCGCCAGCAGCTTCCTACCGGGGGGGAACACCGGGGAGCTGTTTTTT
few	TRBJ1-5	13	-	TRBV6-5	CASQPGSNQPQHF	TGTGCCAGCCAGCCAGGAAGCAATCAGCCCCAGCATTTT
-	TRBJ2-7	14	TRBD2	TRBV7-9	CASSSLGGDYEQYF	TGTGCCAGCAGCTCCCTGGGGGGGGACTACGAGCAGTACTTC